The T cell receptor (beta chain) under discussion was sequenced for a study of blood T cell repertoires in COVID-19. About the research overall: Whether acute or convalescent, the COVID-19 samples came from the United States, Italy and Spain. The analysed material was cDNA or gDNA that came from T cells, B-cell-depleted T cells, or PBMCs.

Up to 2 weeks before entering the study, exposed participants had met a COVID-19 case. Original processing methods: Amplifying reference gene primers gave estimates of nucleated cell counts. Data came from immunoSEQ multiplex PCR; TCRdb stores just in-frame clones and leaves some out. Clone size and V and J calls were adopted from that table, with D and trimming inferred from the DNA. Counted here are approximately 300,000 clones, roughly 90% occurring once; the ten biggest clones make up 3.9%. The germline gives CDR1 LNHDA, CDR2 SQIVND (reference sequence). The CDR3 has 13 amino acids. V was pared by 6 bases and J by 8 bases, with 16 bases between.

The material sequenced was PBMCs or T cells enriched from blood (not recorded which). The J gene is TRBJ1-2, the V gene TRBV19; D perhaps matches TRBD1 (6 bases). The receptor was isolated from a young woman who had been exposed to COVID-19. Here the CDR3 reads CASSVPGAGGYTF. The CDR3 bases are TGTGCCAGTAGCGTTCCAGGGGCTGGGGGCTACACCTTC.